This T cell receptor beta chain comes out of a study of response to subunit inactivated influenza vaccine. A word on this clonotype: Its specificity is unknown.

Germline loops: CDR1 DFQATT, CDR2 SNEGSKA (reference sequence). The CDR3 length is 11 residues. Trimming took 4 bases from V and 8 from J, leaving 11 bases between them. Regarding the study as a whole: The study's authors posited that every seasonal influenza vaccination enlists few new T cells.

One entry per CDR3 protein results from TCRdb running MiXCR on the RT-PCR reads. Altogether 650,000 to 700,000 distinct CDR3 sequences are present, approximately 14% being singletons, with the ten largest covering around a tenth. The receptor was isolated from a man aged 45-65 years who received an inactivated influenza vaccine. Material: PBMCs from blood, obtained approximately 13 days after vaccination. V usage is TRBV20-1 and J usage is TRBJ1-1, with D uncertain. This CDR3 reads CSATAQLEAFF. CDR3 in DNA: TGCAGTGCTACAGCCCAGTTAGAAGCTTTCTTT.